This T cell receptor (beta chain) appears in the sequencing data of a study of T cell repertoires in cytomegalovirus infection. Looking at the study overall: Matching HLA type and CMV infection were both indicated by public TCR beta signatures. Study-wide findings and caveats: Dominating the ex vivo response were TCR beta clonotypes that were CMV-specific and HLA-C-restricted. The cumulative frequency of public TCR beta families distinguished individuals who carried CMV together with the relevant HLA.

Remarks on this clonotype: The antigen is not known.

Using its own MiXCR run on the reads, TCRdb lists one record per CDR3 protein. The data hold 750,000 to 950,000 distinct CDR3 sequences, with almost 30% observed a single time. V lost 8 bases and J lost 5, with 15 bases in between. In germline, CDR1 is MNHEY, CDR2 SMNVEV (reference sequence). This CDR3 has 13 amino acids. This specimen consisted of cultured CD8+ T cells from PBMCs, obtained from culture after CMV antigen stimulation. The TCR was taken from a human donor in good health (CMV status not recorded). Some clones in this sample may be carry-over from other donors' samples. The chain employs TRBV27 and TRBJ1-1; no clear D. Here the CDR3 reads CASSSTVRTEAFF. The CDR3, as DNA: TGTGCCAGCTCATCGACGGTTCGGACTGAAGCTTTCTTT.